Listed here are 9 T cell receptor beta chains from one sample, sequenced in a study of T cell clonotyping in hematopoietic cell transplantation. The data were produced by immunoSEQ multiplex PCR, yet TCRdb's version contains in-frame clones alone and is incomplete. This table has thousands of clones, about 79% appearing once. The sequencing used PBMCs, collected 180 days after allogeneic stem cell transplant. These receptors originate from a male patient between 35 and 55 years old who had an allogeneic stem cell transplant from a related donor, so the T cells may come from the graft donor. Some clones in this sample may be carry-over from other donors' samples.

The V gene is TRBV29-1, the J gene TRBJ2-5; 10 positions match TRBD2. The CDR3 covers 19 residues. Germline values: CDR1 SQVTM, CDR2 ANQGSEA. V dropped 0 bases and J dropped 2; count of bases not matched to a gene: 15. Written as DNA, the CDR3 is TGCAGCGTTGAAGAAGGACGGGGACGACTAGCGGGTAGACAAGAGACCCAGTACTTC. This codes for CSVEEGRGRLAGRQETQYF.

This chain joins TRBV2 and TRBJ2-1; the match to TRBD2 covers 7 bases. V lost 3 bases to trimming and J lost 4 bases; unmatched junction nucleotides: 12. CDR3 length equals 17 residues. Germline V gene lookup returns CDR1 SNHLY and CDR2 FYNNEI. CDR3 DNA: TGTGCCAGCAGTGATGATTCGGGGGGATTCTTATACAATGAGCAGTTCTTC. Protein sequence: CASSDDSGGFLYNEQFF.

V is TRBV19 and J is TRBJ2-7; perhaps TRBD1 as D (6 bases). V was shortened by 2 bases and J by 2 bases, with 13 bases between the two germline ends. CDR1 LNHDA and CDR2 SQIVND come from the germline V gene (reference sequence). The CDR3 extends over 15 amino acids. This CDR3 is CASSIRQGRTYEQYF. DNA for the CDR3: TGTGCCAGTAGTATAAGGCAGGGGAGAACCTACGAGCAGTACTTC.

The V and J genes are TRBV9 and TRBJ1-2; no reliable D call. The V gene's germline CDR1 is SGDLS and CDR2 YYNGEE. The CDR3 consists of 11 residues. The V and J ends lost 3 bases and 8 bases respectively, with 8 bases between them. DNA for the CDR3: TGTGCCAGCAGCGGGTCGCCAGGCTACACCTTC. This sequence encodes CASSGSPGYTF.

This clone was seen only a few times. V is TRBV15 and J is TRBJ1-2, with 7 bases lining up with TRBD1. This CDR3 has 14 residues. CDR1 LNHNV and CDR2 YYDKDF come from the germline V gene (reference sequence). J lost 0 bases, V lost 3 bases, and 1 base had no gene match. CDR3 in DNA: TGTGCCACCAGCAGCGGGACAGCTAACTATGGCTACACCTTC. This sequence encodes CATSSGTANYGYTF.

The V gene is TRBV6-1, the J gene TRBJ1-2, with D possibly being TRBD1 (6 bases). Germline CDR1 reads MNHNS; CDR2 reads SASEGT. The CDR3 has 12 residues. V lost 7 bases and J lost 8, with 14 bases in between. CDR3 in amino acids: CASKLQGPGYTF. CDR3 in DNA: TGTGCCAGCAAATTACAGGGACCCGGCTACACCTTC.

In its sample, this clone was seen once. This chain uses TRBV9 with TRBJ1-4, with D unclear. Germline values: CDR1 SGDLS, CDR2 YYNGEE. The length of the CDR3 is 15 residues. Trimming left V 0 bases short and J 7 bases short, with 13 bases between. The DNA of the CDR3 is TGTGCCAGCAGCGTAGCAGACCATCTTAGTGAAAAACTGTTTTTT. It encodes CASSVADHLSEKLFF.

J is TRBJ1-4 and V is TRBV9; D is ambiguous. The CDR3 runs to 15 residues. V was clipped by 0 bases and J by 8 bases, with 14 bases between them. The germline gives CDR1 SGDLS, CDR2 YYNGEE. The CDR3 reads CASSVGPRLGEKLFF. The CDR3 DNA reads as TGTGCCAGCAGCGTAGGACCCCGCCTTGGGGAAAAACTGTTTTTT.

The CDR3 DNA is TGTGCCAGCAGCCCACTCGGACAGTCCACAGATACGCAGTATTTT. It encodes CASSPLGQSTDTQYF. The rearrangement joins TRBV7-3 to TRBJ2-3; D might be TRBD1 (6 bases). CDR3 length: 15 amino acids. Looked up from germline, CDR1 is SGHTA and CDR2 is FQGTGA. The V and J ends lost 5 bases and 2 bases respectively, with 14 bases between them.